The T cell receptor (beta chain) under discussion was sequenced for a study of blood T cell repertoires in COVID-19. On the study more broadly: The samples span acute and convalescent COVID-19 from the United States, Italy and Spain.

Using immunoSEQ multiplex PCR, the repertoire was profiled, and TCRdb retains in-frame clones only, with some absent. The repertoire has 200,000 or so clones, more than 75% of them found once; the top ten carry 3% to 3.5%. CDR1 is SGHVS, CDR2 FNYEAQ, per germline. This CDR3 comprises 16 residues. The V gene lost 2 bases and the J gene lost 0 bases, with 11 bases spanning the gap. Specimen: peripheral blood. The sequence was collected from a man in his 60s with acute or convalescent COVID-19. V is TRBV7-6 and J is TRBJ1-5; the D is unclear. For the CDR3, the DNA is TGTGCCAGCAGCTTATCCCCCGGGAATAGCAATCAGCCCCAGCATTTT. It codes for CASSLSPGNSNQPQHF.